This T cell receptor (beta chain) was documented in a study of blood T cell repertoires in COVID-19. The overall study: The samples span acute and convalescent COVID-19 from the United States, Italy and Spain. Sample material is recorded as cDNA or gDNA derived from T cells, B-cell-depleted T cells, or PBMCs.

Methods used by the authors: Estimates of nucleated cell counts were drawn from the amplification of reference gene primers. The repertoire was sequenced with immunoSEQ multiplex PCR; TCRdb's copy has only in-frame clones and lacks some. V and J calls and clone size come straight from that table; D and trimming were deduced from the DNA. The sample carries fewer than 8,500 clones, 75% to 90% recorded once. V was shortened by 1 base and J by 8 bases, with 11 bases between the two germline ends. Germline-derived CDR1 and CDR2 are LNHNV and YYDKDF (reference sequence). The CDR3 runs 13 residues. The V call is TRBV15, the J call TRBJ1-1; D not resolved. The receptor comes from a man at least 80 years old with active COVID-19. Sequenced: peripheral blood. In DNA form, the CDR3 reads TGTGCCACCAGCAGAGCCCCCGGGTCCGAAGCTTTCTTT. Protein: CATSRAPGSEAFF.